This TCR beta chain was observed in a study of shared clonotypes between healthy human individuals. Sequencing was performed with immunoSEQ multiplex PCR; in TCRdb, only in-frame clones are kept and a portion is missing. This table holds 1.4 million or so clones, around 98.5% found once. Notes on the study in general: Some naive CD4 clonotypes, roughly 5%, turned up in common across several donors. There were few donors, and this limited the genetic and exposure-history diversity represented.

Germline loops: CDR1 LGHNA, CDR2 YSLEER. The CDR3 loop spans 13 amino acids. V was cut by 2 bases and J by 6 bases, with 9 bases left in between. Splitting the CD4+ cells yielded a CD45RA+ naive subset and a CD45RA-negative memory subset. For this clone: What it binds is unknown.

The receptor was derived from a man aged 30 to 39 in good health. The sequencing sample was made of naive CD4+ T cells sorted from blood. The subset is: CD45RA+ positively selected. The chain couples TRBV4-3 to TRBJ2-3, with unresolved D. CDR3 amino acids: CASSQIEEDTQYF. DNA of the CDR3: TGCGCCAGCAGCCAAATTGAGGAGGATACGCAGTATTTT.